This T cell receptor beta chain derives from a study of OX40 agonist ivuxolimab in advanced cancers. On the study more broadly: Three dose-escalation patients had partial responses: one with hepatocellular carcinoma and two with cutaneous melanoma.

CDR1 is GTSNPN and CDR2 is SVGIG in the germline V gene (reference sequence). CDR3 length: 13 amino acids. The germline V and J ends were trimmed by 0 bases and 6 bases, with 11 bases remaining between them. Study-level findings and limits: Low normalized T-cell clonal expansion was additionally recorded for some nonresponders. Relative to CD4+ cells, CD8+ T cells on average had more expanded clones.

A note on this clone: Its antigen is undetermined.

Some clones are missing from TCRdb's copy, which holds only in-frame ones; the method was immunoSEQ multiplex PCR. The sample has about 59,000 clones, around 93% seen once. Sequencing was performed on CD4+ or CD8+ T cells sorted from blood, taken in a trial of the OX40 agonist ivuxolimab. J is TRBJ1-2 and V is TRBV30; no firm D call. The clonotype comes from an adult with an advanced solid tumor such as melanoma, head and neck, liver or kidney cancer. CDR3 sequence reads: CAWSVLAGDGYTF. CDR3 DNA: TGTGCCTGGAGTGTATTGGCAGGTGATGGCTACACCTTC. Full variable domain (rest looked up from reference TRBV30 and TRBJ1-2): SQTIHQWPATLVQPVGSPLSLECTVEGTSNPNLYWYRQAAGRGLQLLFYSVGIGQISSEVPQNLSASRPQDRQFILSSKKLLLSDSGFYLCAWSVLAGDGYTFGSGTRLTVV.